This passage covers 19 T cell receptor beta chains from one sample sequenced in a study of blood T cell repertoires in COVID-19. Assay used: immunoSEQ multiplex PCR; TCRdb lists only in-frame clones, some missing. Among 150,000 to 200,000 clones, 86% were seen once, and the ten largest hold about 9.7%. Specimen: PBMCs or T cells enriched from blood (not recorded which). The receptors were sampled from a woman under 40 who had recovered from COVID-19.

This chain connects TRBV6-1 to TRBJ1-1; a weak D match, TRBD1 (6 bases). The CDR3 spans 18 residues. The V gene lost 4 bases and the J gene lost 0 bases, with 21 bases spanning the gap. Germline assignment: CDR1 MNHNS and CDR2 SASEGT. CDR3 loop: CASSGRPGQYFMNTEAFF. CDR3 nucleotide sequence: TGTGCCAGCAGTGGACGACCCGGACAGTACTTCATGAACACTGAAGCTTTCTTT.

The CDR3 spells CATSTEQGEHYEQYF. CDR3 bases: TGTGCCACCAGCACCGAACAGGGGGAGCACTACGAGCAGTACTTC. The chain carries TRBV15 and TRBJ2-7, with 8 bases matching TRBD1. The CDR3 runs to 15 residues. The trim removed 4 bases at V and 3 bases at J, leaving 8 bases unmatched. The V gene's germline CDR1 is LNHNV and CDR2 YYDKDF (reference sequence).

The chain carries TRBV21-1 and TRBJ2-1; the table names TRBD2, a call not compared with the DNA. TRBV21-1 is shown as a pseudogene. The CDR3 extends over 15 amino acids. The CDR3: CASSKVRLEYNEQFF. CDR3 in DNA: TGTGCCAGCAGCAAAGTACGACTAGAATACAATGAGCAGTTCTTC.

The chain has TRBV9 and TRBJ2-3; weak D call: TRBD2 (6 bases). Trimming left V 6 bases short and J 1 base short, with 12 bases between. This CDR3 has 14 residues. Germline V gene lookup returns CDR1 SGDLS and CDR2 YYNGEE. CDR3 residues: CASNYGGGTDTQYF. The CDR3 DNA reads as TGTGCCAGCAATTATGGAGGGGGCACAGATACGCAGTATTTT.

J is TRBJ2-7 and V is TRBV19, with 7 bases that match TRBD1. Germline V gene lookup returns CDR1 LNHDA and CDR2 SQIVND (reference sequence). The CDR3 is 16 amino acids. The V gene end was trimmed by 4 bases and the J gene end by 2 bases; junction bases not matched to a gene: 11. In DNA form, the CDR3 reads TGTGCCAGTAGTAAGGCTGGGACAGCCTTGACCTACGAGCAGTACTTC. Translating gives CASSKAGTALTYEQYF.

J is TRBJ2-5 and V is TRBV7-9, with 11 bases that match TRBD2. From germline, CDR1 is SEHNR and CDR2 FQNEAQ (reference sequence). This CDR3 is built from 14 residues. The V segment lost 5 bases and the J segment 5 bases; nucleotides outside the gene matches: 4. This CDR3 reads CASSLGTSGETQYF. DNA for the CDR3: TGTGCCAGCAGCCTCGGGACTAGCGGTGAGACCCAGTACTTC.

The rearrangement joins TRBV29-1 to TRBJ2-1, with a possible D match to TRBD2 (6 bases). The CDR3 is made up of 15 amino acids. Trimming removed 0 bases from V and 8 bases from J, with 17 bases in between. CDR1 is SQVTM, CDR2 ANQGSEA, per germline. CDR3 protein: CSVEDSGASYYEQFF. The CDR3 DNA reads as TGCAGCGTTGAAGATTCGGGAGCCTCATACTATGAGCAGTTCTTC.

V and J are TRBV20-1 and TRBJ2-7, with 12 bases aligning to TRBD2. Germline V gene sequence: CDR1 DFQATT, CDR2 SNEGSKA (reference sequence). The V and J ends lost 3 bases and 2 bases, in that order; junction bases with no gene match: 5. CDR3 length equals 15 residues. The chain's CDR3 is CSASATSGGAYEQYF. The CDR3 DNA is TGCAGTGCTAGTGCGACTAGCGGGGGTGCCTACGAGCAGTACTTC.

The CDR3 DNA is TGTGCCAGCAGTTATAACAGGGTGGAATCCTACGAGCAGTACTTC. Its protein product is CASSYNRVESYEQYF. The chain links TRBV6-5 to TRBJ2-7; D might be TRBD1 (6 bases). The CDR3 totals 15 residues. V lost 3 bases, J lost 1 base, and 13 bases lay in between. CDR1 is MNHEY and CDR2 is SVGAGI in the germline V gene.

V and J are TRBV7-9 and TRBJ1-2; weak D call: TRBD1 (6 bases). V was trimmed by 5 bases and J by 4 bases, leaving 11 bases between them. Germline values: CDR1 SEHNR, CDR2 FQNEAQ (reference sequence). This CDR3 comprises 13 residues. The CDR3 loop reads CASSHRESYGYTF. CDR3 DNA: TGTGCCAGCAGCCACAGGGAGAGCTATGGCTACACCTTC.

The genes are TRBV11-3 and TRBJ2-2; 7 nucleotides match TRBD1. CDR3 length: 19 amino acids. CDR1 is SGHNT and CDR2 is YENEEA in the germline V gene. V shed 3 bases, J shed 3 bases, and the junction held 16 bases outside the gene matches. The DNA of the CDR3 is TGTGCCAGCAGCTTGGTCTACAGGGGCAAGTATGGCGACACCGGGGAGCTGTTTTTT. This translates into CASSLVYRGKYGDTGELFF.

This clone showed up just a few times. This chain joins TRBV5-1 and TRBJ1-2, with D perhaps TRBD1 (6 bases). V shed 0 bases and J shed 4 bases, with 13 bases lying between them. CDR1 is SGHRS and CDR2 is YFSETQ in the germline V gene. The CDR3 runs to 15 residues. Here the CDR3 DNA reads TGCGCCAGCAGCTTGGGGTCAGGGGACGGCTATGGCTACACCTTC. Translation gives CASSLGSGDGYGYTF.

The chain joins TRBV7-9 to TRBJ2-3, with TRBD2 matching over 8 bases. Trimming removed 0 bases from V and 3 bases from J; junction bases left unmatched: 2. This CDR3 spans 15 amino acids. Germline V gene lookup returns CDR1 SEHNR and CDR2 FQNEAQ (reference sequence). The CDR3 bases are TGTGCCAGCAGCTTAGCTTCGGGAGGGACAGATACGCAGTATTTT. Translation gives CASSLASGGTDTQYF. Combining the CDR3 with reference TRBV7-9 and TRBJ2-3 gives the whole variable domain DTGVSQNPRHKITKRGQNVTFRCDPISEHNRLYWYRQTLGQGPEFLTYFQNEAQLEKSRLLSDRFSAERPKGSFSTLEIQRTEQGDSAMYLCASSLASGGTDTQYFGPGTRLTVL.

The V and J genes are TRBV7-9 and TRBJ1-1; a possible D gene is TRBD1 (6 bases). Per germline, CDR1 SEHNR and CDR2 FQNEAQ (reference sequence). Between the trimmed V and J ends, which lost 5 bases and 2 bases, there was a span of 12 bases. The CDR3 runs 14 residues. This chain's CDR3 is CASSNYRENTEAFF. The CDR3 DNA sequence: TGTGCCAGCAGCAATTACAGGGAAAACACTGAAGCTTTCTTT.

The gene calls are TRBV11-2 and TRBJ2-7; 11 bases match TRBD1. This CDR3 region has 17 residues. The V gene end was trimmed by 5 bases and the J gene end by 3 bases; junction bases not matched to a gene: 12. The germline V gene has CDR1 SGHAT and CDR2 FQNNGV. The CDR3 here is CASSLGQGANTFYEQYF. The CDR3 region has the DNA TGTGCCAGCAGCCTCGGACAGGGGGCCAACACCTTCTACGAGCAGTACTTC.

The chain links TRBV28 to TRBJ2-1, with TRBD1 identical over 8 bases. With V trimmed by 3 bases and J by 11 bases, 12 bases remained unmatched. Germline loops: CDR1 MDHEN, CDR2 SYDVKM. The CDR3 totals 15 residues. CDR3 loop: CASSFAGGGFVKQFF. The CDR3 nucleotides read TGTGCCAGCAGTTTTGCAGGGGGCGGATTCGTTAAGCAGTTCTTC.

This sequence joins TRBV19 and TRBJ2-4; D is perhaps TRBD1 (6 bases). V lost 5 bases to trimming and J lost 8 bases, with 16 bases between them. CDR3 length equals 14 residues. Germline values: CDR1 LNHDA, CDR2 SQIVND (reference sequence). The CDR3 DNA reads TGTGCCAGTAGTGTACCCCAGGGGATTCACATTCAGTACTTC. Its translation is CASSVPQGIHIQYF.

The chain uses TRBV3-1 (or the pseudogene TRBV3-2) and TRBJ2-7; maybe TRBD2 (5 bases). V was shortened by 5 bases and J by 7 bases, with 12 bases between the two germline ends. The CDR3 has 12 residues. In germline, CDR1 is LGHDT, CDR2 YNNKEL (reference sequence). CDR3 region: CASSSEGGEQYF. The CDR3 DNA reads as TGTGCCAGCAGCTCAGAAGGCGGGGAGCAGTACTTC.

The chain joins TRBV9 to TRBJ2-1, with D tentatively TRBD2 (5 bases). This CDR3 contains 15 residues. Germline values: CDR1 SGDLS, CDR2 YYNGEE. Trimming left V 3 bases short and J 5 bases short, with 15 bases between. The CDR3 is CASSAEGAEHNEQFF. CDR3 sequence (DNA): TGTGCCAGCAGCGCTGAGGGAGCAGAGCACAATGAGCAGTTCTTC.